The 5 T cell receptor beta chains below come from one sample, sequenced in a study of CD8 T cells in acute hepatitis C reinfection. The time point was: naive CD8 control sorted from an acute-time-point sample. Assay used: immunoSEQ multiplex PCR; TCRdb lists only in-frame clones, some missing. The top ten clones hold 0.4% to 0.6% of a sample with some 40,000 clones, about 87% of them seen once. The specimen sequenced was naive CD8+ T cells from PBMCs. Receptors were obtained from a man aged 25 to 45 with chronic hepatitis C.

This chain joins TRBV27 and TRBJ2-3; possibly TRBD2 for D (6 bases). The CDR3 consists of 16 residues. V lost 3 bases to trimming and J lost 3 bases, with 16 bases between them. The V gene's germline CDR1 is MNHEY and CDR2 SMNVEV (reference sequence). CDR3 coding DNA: TGTGCCAGCAGTTTCGGTTGGGGGGAGATAACAGATACGCAGTATTTT. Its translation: CASSFGWGEITDTQYF.

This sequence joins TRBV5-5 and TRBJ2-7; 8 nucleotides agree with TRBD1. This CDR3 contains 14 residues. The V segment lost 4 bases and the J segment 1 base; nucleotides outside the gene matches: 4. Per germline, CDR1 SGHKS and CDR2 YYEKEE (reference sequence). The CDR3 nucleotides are TGTGCCAGCAGCCCCGACAGGGGTTCCTACGAGCAGTACTTC. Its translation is CASSPDRGSYEQYF.

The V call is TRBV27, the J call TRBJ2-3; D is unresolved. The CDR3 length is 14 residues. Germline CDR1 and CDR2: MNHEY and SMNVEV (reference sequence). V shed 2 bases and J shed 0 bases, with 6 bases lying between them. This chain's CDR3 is CASSLVGSTDTQYF. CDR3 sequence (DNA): TGTGCCAGCAGTTTAGTCGGAAGCACAGATACGCAGTATTTT.

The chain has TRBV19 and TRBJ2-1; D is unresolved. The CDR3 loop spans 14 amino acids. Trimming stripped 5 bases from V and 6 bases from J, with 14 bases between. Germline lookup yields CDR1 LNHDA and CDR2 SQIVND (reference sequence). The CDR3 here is CASSLLEFPNEQFF. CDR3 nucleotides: TGTGCCAGTAGTTTATTAGAATTCCCCAATGAGCAGTTCTTC.

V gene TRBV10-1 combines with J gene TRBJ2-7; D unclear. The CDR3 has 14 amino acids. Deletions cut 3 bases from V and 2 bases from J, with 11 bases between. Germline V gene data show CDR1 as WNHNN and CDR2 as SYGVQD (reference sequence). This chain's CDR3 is CASSDSGVPYEQYF. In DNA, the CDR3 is TGCGCCAGCAGTGATTCTGGAGTTCCCTACGAGCAGTACTTC.